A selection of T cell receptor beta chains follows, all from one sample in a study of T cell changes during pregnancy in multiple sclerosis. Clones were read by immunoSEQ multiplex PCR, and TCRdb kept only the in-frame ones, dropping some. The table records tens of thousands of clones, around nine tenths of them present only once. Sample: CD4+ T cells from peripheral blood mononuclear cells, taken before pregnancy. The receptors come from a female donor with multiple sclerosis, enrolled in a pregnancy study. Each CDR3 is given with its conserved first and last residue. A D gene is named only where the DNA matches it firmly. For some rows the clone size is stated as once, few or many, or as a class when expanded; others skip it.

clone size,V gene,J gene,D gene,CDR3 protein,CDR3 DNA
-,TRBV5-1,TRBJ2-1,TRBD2,CASSHGLADIYNEQFF,TGCGCCAGCAGCCACGGACTAGCGGATATTTACAATGAGCAGTTCTTC
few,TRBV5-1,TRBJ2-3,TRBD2,CASSLAGGSADTQYF,TGCGCCAGCAGCCTAGCGGGGGGAAGCGCAGATACGCAGTATTTT
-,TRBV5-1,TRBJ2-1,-,CASSLQTSSDEQFF,TGCGCCAGCAGCTTACAGACTAGTAGTGATGAGCAGTTCTTC
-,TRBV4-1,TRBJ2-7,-,CASSPWPGDEQYF,TGCGCCAGCAGCCCGTGGCCGGGGGACGAGCAGTACTTC
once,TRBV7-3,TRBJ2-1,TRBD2,CASSPQRGAEQFF,TGTGCCAGCAGCCCCCAGCGGGGGGCTGAGCAGTTCTTC
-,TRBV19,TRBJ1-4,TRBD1,CASSIAPRQGARKLFF,TGTGCCAGTAGTATTGCTCCCCGCCAGGGGGCCAGGAAACTGTTTTTT
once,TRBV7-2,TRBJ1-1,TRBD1,CASSLGPQGAGTEAFF,TGTGCCAGCAGCTTAGGTCCACAGGGGGCAGGCACTGAAGCTTTCTTT
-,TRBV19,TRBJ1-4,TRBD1,CASSIMGQSEKLFF,TGTGCCAGTAGTATTATGGGACAGAGTGAAAAACTGTTTTTT
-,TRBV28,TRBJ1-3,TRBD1,CASRSQGRNGNTIYF,TGTGCCAGCAGGTCACAGGGGCGGAATGGAAACACCATATATTTT
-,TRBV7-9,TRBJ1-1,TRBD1,CASSPSRDSWTTEAFF,TGTGCCAGCAGCCCCTCCCGGGACAGCTGGACCACTGAAGCTTTCTTT
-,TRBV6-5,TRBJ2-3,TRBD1,CASRWMTGITDTQYF,TGTGCCAGCAGATGGATGACAGGGATAACAGATACGCAGTATTTT
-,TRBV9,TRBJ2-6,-,CASSPRLSSASSGANVLTF,TGTGCCAGCAGCCCTCGGCTGAGTTCCGCTAGCTCTGGGGCCAACGTCCTGACTTTC
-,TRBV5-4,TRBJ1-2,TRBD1,CASSLGTGSYTNYGYTF,TGTGCCAGCAGCTTAGGGACAGGGTCTTATACTAACTATGGCTACACCTTC
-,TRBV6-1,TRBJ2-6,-,CASSVGVGLSSGANVLTF,TGTGCCAGCAGTGTCGGGGTAGGGTTAAGCTCTGGGGCCAACGTCCTGACTTTC
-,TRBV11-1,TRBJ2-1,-,CASSFRTHNEQFF,TGTGCCAGCAGCTTCCGGACTCACAATGAGCAGTTCTTC
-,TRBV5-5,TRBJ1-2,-,CASSPRVGGLGANYGYTF,TGTGCCAGCAGCCCCAGAGTAGGGGGTTTGGGGGCGAACTATGGCTACACCTTC
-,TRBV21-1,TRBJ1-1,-,CASSKATGTRGRTEAFF,TGTGCCAGCAGCAAAGCCACAGGGACGAGGGGACGCACTGAAGCTTTCTTT
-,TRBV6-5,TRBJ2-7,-,CASSTRTVSYEQYF,TGTGCCAGCAGCACTAGGACAGTCTCCTACGAGCAGTACTTC
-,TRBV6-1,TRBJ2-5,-,CASSEPQGLETQYF,TGTGCCAGCAGTGAACCCCAGGGTCTCGAGACCCAGTACTTC
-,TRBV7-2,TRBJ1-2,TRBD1,CASSHPGQGARGGYTF,TGTGCCAGCAGCCACCCGGGACAGGGGGCGCGAGGAGGCTACACCTTC
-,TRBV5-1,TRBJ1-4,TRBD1,CASSMTGFDEKLFF,TGCGCCAGCAGCATGACAGGGTTTGATGAAAAACTGTTTTTT